The following is a T cell receptor beta chain sequence with its context. The length of the CDR3 is 16 residues. The V segment lost 4 bases and the J segment 5 bases; nucleotides outside the gene matches: 12. Per the germline V gene, CDR1 is SEHNR and CDR2 is FQNEAQ (reference sequence). The sample comes from a study of patients and donors after allogeneic stem cell transplantation. TCRdb redid the calling of the RT-PCR reads with MiXCR, one entry per CDR3 protein. The table has hundreds of thousands of distinct CDR3 sequences, 16% seen once. The specimen sequenced was blood, either unsorted or a sorted T cell fraction (not recorded which). The rearrangement links TRBV7-9 to TRBJ1-1; TRBD1 matches at 8 bases. The source is a human donor who was either an allogeneic HSCT recipient or a stem cell or donor lymphocyte infusion donor (not recorded which). It is not recorded whose cells these are; they may come from a transplant donor. The CDR3 coding sequence is TGTGCCAGCAGCTCCCCCAAATGGACAGGGAGAACTGAAGCTTTCTTT. It encodes CASSSPKWTGRTEAFF.